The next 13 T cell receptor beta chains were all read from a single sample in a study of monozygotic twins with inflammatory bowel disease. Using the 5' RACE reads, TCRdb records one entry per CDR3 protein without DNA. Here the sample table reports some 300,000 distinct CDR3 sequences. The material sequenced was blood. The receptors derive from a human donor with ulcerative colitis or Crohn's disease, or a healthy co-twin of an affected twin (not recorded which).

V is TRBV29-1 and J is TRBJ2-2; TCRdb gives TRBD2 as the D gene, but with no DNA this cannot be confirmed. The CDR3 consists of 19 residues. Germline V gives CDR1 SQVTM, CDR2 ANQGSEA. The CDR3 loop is CSVLLVGLAGGANTGELFF.

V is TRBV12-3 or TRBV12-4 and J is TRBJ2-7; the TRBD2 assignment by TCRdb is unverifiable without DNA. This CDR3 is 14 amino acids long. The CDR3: CASSWTSGSDEQYF.

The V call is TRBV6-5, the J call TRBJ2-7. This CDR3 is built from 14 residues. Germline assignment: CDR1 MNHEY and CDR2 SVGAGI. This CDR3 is CASSYPGRPYEQYF.

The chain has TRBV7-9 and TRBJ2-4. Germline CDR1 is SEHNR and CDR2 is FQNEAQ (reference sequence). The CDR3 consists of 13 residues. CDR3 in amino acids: CASSLVAKNIQYF. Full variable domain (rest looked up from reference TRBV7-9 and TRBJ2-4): DTGVSQNPRHKITKRGQNVTFRCDPISEHNRLYWYRQTLGQGPEFLTYFQNEAQLEKSRLLSDRFSAERPKGSFSTLEIQRTEQGDSAMYLCASSLVAKNIQYFGAGTRLSVL.

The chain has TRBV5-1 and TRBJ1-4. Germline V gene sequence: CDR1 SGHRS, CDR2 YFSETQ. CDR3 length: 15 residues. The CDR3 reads CASSLIGPNNEKLFF.

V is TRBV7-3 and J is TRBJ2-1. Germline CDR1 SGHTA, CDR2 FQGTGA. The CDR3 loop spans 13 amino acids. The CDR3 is CASSKDSYNEQFF.

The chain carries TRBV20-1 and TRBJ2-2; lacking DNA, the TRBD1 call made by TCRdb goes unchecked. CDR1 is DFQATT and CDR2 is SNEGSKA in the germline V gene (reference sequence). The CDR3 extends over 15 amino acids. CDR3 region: CSAPKGGRPTGELFF.

The CDR3 spells CSARGWSSTDTQYF. The rearrangement links TRBV20-1 to TRBJ2-3. In germline, CDR1 is DFQATT, CDR2 SNEGSKA (reference sequence). This CDR3 has 14 residues.

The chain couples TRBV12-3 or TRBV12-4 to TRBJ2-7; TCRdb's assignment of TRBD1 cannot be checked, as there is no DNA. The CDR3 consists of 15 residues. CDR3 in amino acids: CASSHPRGSKSEQYF.

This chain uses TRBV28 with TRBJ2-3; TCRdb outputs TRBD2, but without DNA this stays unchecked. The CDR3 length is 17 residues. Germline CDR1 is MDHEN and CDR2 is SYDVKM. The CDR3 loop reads CASSLMLGRGSTDTQYF. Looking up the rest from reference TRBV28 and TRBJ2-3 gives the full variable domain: DVKVTQSSRYLVKRTGEKVFLECVQDMDHENMFWYRQDPGLGLRLIYFSYDVKMKEKGDIPEGYSVSREKKERFSLILESASTNQTSMYLCASSLMLGRGSTDTQYFGPGTRLTVL.

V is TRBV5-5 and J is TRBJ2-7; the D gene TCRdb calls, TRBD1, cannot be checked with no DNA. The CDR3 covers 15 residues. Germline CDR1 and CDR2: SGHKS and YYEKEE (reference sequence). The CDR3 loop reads CASSPGGQPYYEQYF.

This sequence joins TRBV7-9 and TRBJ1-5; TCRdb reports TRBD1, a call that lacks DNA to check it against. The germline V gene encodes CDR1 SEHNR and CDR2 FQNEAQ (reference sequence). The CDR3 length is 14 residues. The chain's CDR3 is CASSPWPEDQPQHF.

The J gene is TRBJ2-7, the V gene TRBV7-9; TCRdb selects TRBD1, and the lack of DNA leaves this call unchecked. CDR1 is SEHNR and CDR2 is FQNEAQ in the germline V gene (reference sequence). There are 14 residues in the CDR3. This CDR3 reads CASSLEGGSYEQYF.